Sequencing of this T cell receptor (beta chain) was carried out in a study of T-cell reconstitution after alpha-beta-depleted transplantation in children. Unique molecular identifiers were incorporated during preparation of the TCRbeta library. TCRdb fed the PCR reads into MiXCR, producing one record per CDR3 protein. The sample gives around 200,000 distinct CDR3 sequences, roughly 15% of which show up once; around 45% is in the top ten. This clonotype was detected only a few times. Its antigen is not identified. Notes on the study in general: At day 60, the high TCRbeta diversity found in some patients originated from recipient T cells and thymic progenitors that had survived. When one year had passed after transplant, most T-cell counts and diversity came from newly produced T cells.

CDR3 length: 13 residues. Germline values: CDR1 LGHNA, CDR2 YNFKEQ. Trimming took 1 base from V and 9 from J, leaving 10 bases between them. The sample here was PBMCs, mostly from graft donor cells, taken 360 days after TCRalphabeta/CD19-depleted stem cell transplant. The rearrangement links TRBV4-2 to TRBJ2-4, with D possibly matching TRBD2 (6 bases). The clonotype originates from a male patient between 2 and 9 years old who had a stem cell transplant for acute lymphoblastic leukemia, so the T cells may come from the graft donor. CDR3 residues: CASSQGPGGIQYF. The DNA of the CDR3 is TGTGCCAGCAGCCAAGGCCCCGGGGGCATTCAGTACTTC.